Listed here are 26 T cell receptor beta chains from one sample, sequenced in a study of blood T cell repertoires in COVID-19. The data were produced by immunoSEQ multiplex PCR, yet TCRdb's version contains in-frame clones alone and is incomplete. The sample consists of 150,000 or so clones, about 88% of them appearing once. Source material: peripheral blood. These receptor sequences come from a man in his fifties or sixties with COVID-19, enrolled during active disease.

V usage is TRBV28 and J usage is TRBJ2-7, with TRBD2 matching over 8 bases. The CDR3 totals 14 residues. Per germline, CDR1 MDHEN and CDR2 SYDVKM. Losses at the gene ends were 4 bases for V and 3 bases for J; bases not matched to a gene: 5. CDR3 DNA: TGTGCCAGCAGTTCGACTAGCGACGTCTACGAGCAGTACTTC. It yields the protein CASSSTSDVYEQYF.

This chain joins TRBV27 and TRBJ2-7, with 10 nucleotides matching TRBD2. The V segment lost 3 bases and the J segment 3 bases; nucleotides outside the gene matches: 2. Germline CDR1 reads MNHEY; CDR2 reads SMNVEV (reference sequence). The CDR3 runs 14 residues. CDR3 nucleotides: TGTGCCAGCAGTTTCCTAGCGGGAGTCTACGAGCAGTACTTC. Protein product: CASSFLAGVYEQYF.

The chain links TRBV7-9 to TRBJ1-5; a weak D match, TRBD1 (6 bases). V was trimmed by 5 bases and J by 9 bases, leaving 14 bases between them. Germline-derived CDR1 and CDR2 are SEHNR and FQNEAQ (reference sequence). The CDR3 has 13 residues. DNA for the CDR3: TGTGCCAGCAGCATAACAGGGTCGGGGCCCCAGCATTTT. Translating it yields CASSITGSGPQHF.

V gene TRBV7-2 combines with J gene TRBJ1-5; possibly TRBD1 for D (5 bases). V was cut by 6 bases and J by 6 bases, with 9 bases left in between. This CDR3 has 12 amino acids. CDR1 is SGHTA, CDR2 FQGNSA, per germline. CDR3 nucleotides: TGTGCCAGCAGTCAAGGGGTTCAGCCCCAGCATTTT. It is translated as CASSQGVQPQHF.

The genes are TRBV21-1 and TRBJ1-2; TRBD1 was called by the table and not checked on the DNA. TRBV21-1 is annotated as a pseudogene. CDR3 length: 14 amino acids. This CDR3 is CASSPEQGDYGYTF. The CDR3 DNA reads as TGTGCCAGCAGCCCCGAGCAGGGCGACTATGGCTACACCTTC.

The genes are TRBV11-2 and TRBJ2-1, with 10 bases identical to TRBD1. V was pared by 6 bases and J by 7 bases, with 6 bases of the junction left unmatched. Germline V gene lookup returns CDR1 SGHAT and CDR2 FQNNGV. The CDR3 totals 14 residues. CDR3 region: CASRSGTGVNEQFF. Written as DNA, the CDR3 is TGTGCCAGCAGATCCGGGACAGGGGTTAATGAGCAGTTCTTC.

This chain uses TRBV13 with TRBJ1-4; TRBD1 agrees at 9 bases. Trimming removed 3 bases from V and 5 bases from J; junction bases left unmatched: 4. The CDR3 length is 15 residues. CDR1 is PRHDT and CDR2 is FYEKMQ in the germline V gene (reference sequence). CDR3 DNA sequence: TGTGCCAGCAGCTTTACCGGGACAGGGAATGAAAAACTGTTTTTT. Translated, it gives CASSFTGTGNEKLFF.

The CDR3 region is CATMRDPNEKLFF. The CDR3 DNA follows: TGTGCCACCATGAGGGATCCTAATGAAAAACTGTTTTTT. The J gene is TRBJ1-4, the V gene TRBV6-5; D gene uncertain. The CDR3 runs to 13 residues. Germline V lookup: CDR1 MNHEY, CDR2 SVGAGI. Deletions cut 10 bases from V and 3 bases from J, with 12 bases between.

The rearrangement uses TRBV28 and TRBJ1-3; possible D gene TRBD1, 6 bases. This CDR3 region has 18 residues. Trimming cost V 3 bases and J 0 bases, with 18 bases left between them. The germline V gene has CDR1 MDHEN and CDR2 SYDVKM. CDR3 nucleotide sequence: TGTGCCAGCAGTTTCCTTGGGGGGGGCGCAGCCTCTGGAAACACCATATATTTT. Protein: CASSFLGGGAASGNTIYF.

CDR3 sequence reads: CASSPSGQYYGYTF. In DNA, the CDR3 is TGTGCCAGCAGCCCCTCCGGACAGTACTATGGCTACACCTTC. The rearrangement uses TRBV11-1 and TRBJ1-2; D is perhaps TRBD1 (6 bases). The CDR3 runs 14 residues. Trimming cost V 5 bases and J 3 bases, with 13 bases left between them. CDR1 SGHAT and CDR2 FQDESV come from the germline V gene (reference sequence).

The V and J genes are TRBV6-2 or TRBV6-3 and TRBJ1-2, with a tentative D call TRBD1 (5 bases). Trimming removed 2 bases at V and 8 bases at J, with 15 bases between. Germline CDR1 and CDR2: MNHEY and SVGEGT. This CDR3 comprises 14 residues. The CDR3 loop is CASSYGAQKNGYTF. The CDR3 region has the DNA TGTGCCAGCAGTTACGGGGCGCAGAAGAACGGCTACACCTTC.

The genes are TRBV4-3 and TRBJ2-1; 12 nucleotides line up with TRBD2. The CDR3 has 18 residues. The V segment lost 0 bases and the J segment 5 bases; nucleotides outside the gene matches: 8. CDR1 LGHNA and CDR2 YSLEER come from the germline V gene. This CDR3 is CASSQDPPGLAGHNEQFF. As DNA, the CDR3 is TGCGCCAGCAGCCAAGACCCGCCGGGACTAGCGGGTCACAATGAGCAGTTCTTC.

This chain joins TRBV6-2 or TRBV6-3 and TRBJ1-5; D unresolved. The CDR3 spans 16 residues. V was pared by 2 bases and J by 5 bases, with 16 bases between. Germline-derived CDR1 and CDR2 are MNHEY and SVGEGT. For the CDR3, the DNA is TGTGCCAGCAGTTACCCGGAACAGACAAGCCATCAGCCCCAGCATTTT. Encoded protein: CASSYPEQTSHQPQHF.

CDR3 sequence reads: CASSLGGVTGLRAQHF. CDR3 DNA sequence: TGTGCCAGCAGCTTAGGGGGTGTCACAGGGTTGAGGGCCCAGCATTTT. This chain joins TRBV7-2 and TRBJ1-5; D perhaps matches TRBD1 (6 bases). Per the germline V gene, CDR1 is SGHTA and CDR2 is FQGNSA. The V end lost 1 base, the J end lost 11 bases, and 21 bases lay between the germline ends. The CDR3 has 16 residues.

The rearrangement uses TRBV6-2 or TRBV6-3 and TRBJ1-4, with 7 bases identical to TRBD1. There are 15 residues in the CDR3. J gave up 2 bases and V 4 bases, and 4 bases lay outside the gene matches. The V gene's germline CDR1 is MNHEY and CDR2 SVGEGT. DNA for the CDR3: TGTGCCAGCAGTTTCGGACAGGCCACTAATGAAAAACTGTTTTTT. Translated: CASSFGQATNEKLFF.

In the case of this clone: Other DNA sequences within the sample encode an identical CDR3. V and J are TRBV6-5 and TRBJ1-5, with a tentative D call TRBD1 (6 bases). Germline CDR1 is MNHEY and CDR2 is SVGAGI. The length of the CDR3 is 14 residues. The V and J ends lost 3 bases and 6 bases respectively, with 12 bases between them. The CDR3 sequence is CASSYTGQGQPQHF. CDR3 coding DNA: TGTGCCAGCAGTTATACAGGGCAGGGTCAGCCCCAGCATTTT.

The chain has TRBV6-5 and TRBJ1-4; 8 bases line up with TRBD1. V shed 4 bases and J 7 bases; nucleotides not matched to a gene: 5. CDR3 size: 14 residues. In germline, CDR1 is MNHEY, CDR2 SVGAGI. For the CDR3, the DNA is TGTGCCAGCAGTTTCCAGGGGGCAGGTGAAAAACTGTTTTTT. Protein: CASSFQGAGEKLFF.

The chain couples TRBV5-4 to TRBJ2-7; 9 nucleotides align to TRBD1. Per the germline V gene, CDR1 is SGHNT and CDR2 is YYREEE (reference sequence). J was trimmed by 2 bases and V by 10 bases; bases with no gene match: 7. The CDR3 consists of 13 residues. The CDR3 protein is CAAGQGRTYEQYF. Written as DNA, the CDR3 is TGTGCCGCGGGACAGGGAAGGACCTACGAGCAGTACTTC. Variable domain in full (rest from reference TRBV5-4 and TRBJ2-7): ETGVTQSPTHLIKTRGQQVTLRCSSQSGHNTVSWYQQALGQGPQFIFQYYREEENGRGNFPPRFSGLQFPNYSSELNVNALELDDSALYLCAAGQGRTYEQYFGPGTRLTVT.

The V call is TRBV30, the J call TRBJ1-5, with TRBD1 as a possible D gene (6 bases). V was pared by 0 bases and J by 6 bases, with 12 bases between. Germline values: CDR1 GTSNPN, CDR2 SVGIG (reference sequence). The CDR3 covers 14 residues. Here the CDR3 reads CAWSVQGGGQPQHF. CDR3 coding DNA: TGTGCCTGGAGTGTACAGGGAGGGGGTCAGCCCCAGCATTTT.

This clone turned up a few times. The chain couples TRBV14 to TRBJ1-3; TRBD1 matches 7 bases. The CDR3 runs to 15 residues. Per the germline V gene, CDR1 is SGHDN and CDR2 is FVKESK. V dropped 4 bases and J dropped 4; count of bases not matched to a gene: 7. CDR3 protein: CASSRDRVAGNTIYF. The CDR3 region has the DNA TGTGCCAGCAGCCGCGACAGGGTGGCCGGAAACACCATATATTTT.

This chain connects TRBV6-6 to TRBJ2-7; D is unresolved. The CDR3 has 15 amino acids. Germline lookup yields CDR1 MNHNY and CDR2 SVGAGI (reference sequence). V dropped 5 bases and J dropped 0 bases, with 14 bases sitting between them. CDR3 sequence (DNA): TGTGCCAGCAGTAACCGGGTCAAAAACTCCTACGAGCAGTACTTC. Its translation is CASSNRVKNSYEQYF.

The chain employs TRBV7-2 and TRBJ1-6; no clear D. CDR1 and CDR2 from the germline V gene are SGHTA and FQGNSA. V shed 5 bases and J shed 0 bases, with 11 bases lying between them. The CDR3 totals 16 residues. CDR3 DNA sequence: TGTGCCAGCAGCCCCTTCGCAGGCTCCTATAATTCACCCCTCCACTTT. It specifies CASSPFAGSYNSPLHF. The full variable domain, with the rest looked up from reference TRBV7-2 and TRBJ1-6, is GAGVSQSPSNKVTEKGKDVELRCDPISGHTALYWYRQSLGQGLEFLIYFQGNSAPDKSGLPSDRFSAERTGGSVSTLTIQRTQQEDSAVYLCASSPFAGSYNSPLHFGNGTRLTVT.

The chain employs TRBV4-3 and TRBJ1-4; D is unresolved. The germline V gene has CDR1 LGHNA and CDR2 YSLEER. V lost 1 base, J lost 15 bases, and 24 bases lay in between. This CDR3 contains 16 residues. The CDR3: CASSQVAAAASYPVFF. Here the CDR3 DNA reads TGCGCCAGCAGCCAAGTGGCAGCGGCCGCAAGCTACCCAGTGTTTTTT.

There are many counts of this clone. The chain combines TRBV19 with TRBJ1-1; D is uncertain. Trimming took off 2 bases at V and 1 base at J, with 8 bases between the two ends. CDR1 and CDR2 (germline): LNHDA, SQIVND (reference sequence). The CDR3 has 14 residues. The CDR3 sequence: CASSIIAENTEAFF. In nucleotides, the CDR3 is TGTGCCAGTAGTATAATCGCAGAGAACACTGAAGCTTTCTTT.

For this clone: One junction end does not reproduce the germline sequence, and a read error may be involved. V and J are TRBV7-7 and TRBJ2-5; D may be TRBD2 (7 bases). The CDR3 covers 15 residues. Germline V gene data show CDR1 as SSHAT and CDR2 as FNYEAQ (reference sequence). In DNA form, the CDR3 reads TGTGCTAGCAGCTTGGGGGGGGGCGCGGAAGAGACCCAGTACTTC. This gives the protein CASSLGGGAEETQYF.

A word on this clone: In the same sample, other DNA sequences code for this CDR3. This chain joins TRBV13 and TRBJ2-7, with 10 bases matching TRBD1. Per germline, CDR1 PRHDT and CDR2 FYEKMQ (reference sequence). V trimming: 5 bases; J trimming: 2 bases; junction bases outside the gene matches: 6. This CDR3 comprises 15 residues. DNA for the CDR3: TGTGCCAGCAGCCTCAGGGACAGGGGCACCTACGAGCAGTACTTC. This sequence encodes CASSLRDRGTYEQYF.